The 23 T cell receptor beta chains below come from one sample, sequenced in a study of OX40 agonist ivuxolimab in advanced cancers. TCRdb's copy holds only in-frame clones and misses some; the assay was immunoSEQ multiplex PCR. The sample carries tens of thousands of clones, 82% recorded once. Sample: CD4+ or CD8+ T cells sorted from blood, taken in a trial of the OX40 agonist ivuxolimab. The receptors were sampled from an adult with an advanced solid tumor such as melanoma, head and neck, liver or kidney cancer.

The chain links TRBV5-5 to TRBJ2-7; 8 positions match TRBD1. Germline assignment: CDR1 SGHKS and CDR2 YYEKEE (reference sequence). CDR3 size: 15 residues. After removal of 4 bases from V and 0 bases from J, the junction contained 6 bases not matched to a gene. This CDR3 is CASSRSGQGSYEQYF. DNA for the CDR3: TGTGCCAGCAGCCGCTCTGGACAGGGCTCCTACGAGCAGTACTTC.

The sample holds a few counts of this clone. V is TRBV7-9 and J is TRBJ2-7; D is unresolved. This CDR3 has 14 amino acids. V was pared by 2 bases and J by 3 bases, with 11 bases between. Per germline, CDR1 SEHNR and CDR2 FQNEAQ (reference sequence). The CDR3 DNA reads TGTGCCAGCAGCTTAAAGAACGACGACTACGAGCAGTACTTC. As protein: CASSLKNDDYEQYF.

This chain connects TRBV6-1 to TRBJ2-7; maybe TRBD2 (6 bases). V was pared by 6 bases and J by 2 bases, with 11 bases between. CDR3 length: 13 residues. Germline V gene lookup returns CDR1 MNHNS and CDR2 SASEGT. The CDR3 is CASSQGLPYEQYF. CDR3 nucleotides: TGTGCCAGCAGCCAGGGACTGCCCTACGAGCAGTACTTC.

V is TRBV6-6 and J is TRBJ1-2; D is uncertain. CDR1 and CDR2 from the germline V gene are MNHNY and SVGAGI (reference sequence). The CDR3 totals 12 residues. The V end was cut by 7 bases, the J end by 1 base, with 7 bases between. The CDR3 reads CASTTSNYGYTF. The DNA of the CDR3 is TGTGCCAGCACCACCAGTAACTATGGCTACACCTTC.

The chain couples TRBV7-6 to TRBJ2-3; 7 bases are a match to TRBD1. The CDR3 consists of 17 residues. Unmatched junction bases numbered 11, after V lost 1 base and J lost 4 bases. The germline V gene encodes CDR1 SGHVS and CDR2 FNYEAQ. The CDR3 region has the DNA TGTGCCAGCAGCTTAGGCCCACAGGGGCGGAAGCCAGATACGCAGTATTTT. This translates into CASSLGPQGRKPDTQYF.

V usage is TRBV2 and J usage is TRBJ1-2; tentatively, D is TRBD1 (5 bases). Germline-derived CDR1 and CDR2 are SNHLY and FYNNEI. CDR3 length: 14 residues. Trimming shortened V by 0 bases and J by 8 bases, and 13 bases separated the two germline ends. The CDR3 coding sequence is TGTGCCAGCAGTGAAGCGACAACCTGGGGGGGCTACACCTTC. Translating it yields CASSEATTWGGYTF.

This clone was counted only a few times. This chain uses TRBV6-4 with TRBJ1-1; D is unclear. CDR3 length: 14 amino acids. V lost 0 bases and J 1 base, leaving 6 bases between the germline ends. CDR1 and CDR2 from the germline V gene are MRHNA and SNTAGT. DNA for the CDR3: TGTGCCAGCAGTGACTCGGCCGCGAACACTGAAGCTTTCTTT. Translating it yields CASSDSAANTEAFF.

The chain links TRBV4-2 to TRBJ2-3; tentative D call: TRBD1 (5 bases). The germline V and J ends were trimmed by 10 bases and 0 bases, with 17 bases remaining between them. Germline loops: CDR1 LGHNA, CDR2 YNFKEQ. The CDR3 contains 15 residues. CDR3 residues: CATSRGSPSTDTQYF. The CDR3 DNA reads TGTGCCACCAGTAGGGGTAGTCCTAGCACAGATACGCAGTATTTT.

The V and J genes are TRBV28 and TRBJ2-7; 8 bases align to TRBD2. Germline V gene lookup returns CDR1 MDHEN and CDR2 SYDVKM. The CDR3 runs 15 residues. V lost 6 bases and J lost 1; bases outside the gene matches: 8. CDR3 bases: TGTGCCAGCAGCGGCACTTTAGCGGGATCCTACGAGCAGTACTTC. Amino acids: CASSGTLAGSYEQYF.

This chain uses TRBV5-1 with TRBJ2-1; TRBD1 aligns across 7 bases. Per the germline V gene, CDR1 is SGHRS and CDR2 is YFSETQ. This CDR3 is 17 amino acids long. With 9 bases clipped from V and 0 bases from J, the junction kept 15 bases outside the gene matches. The CDR3 region is CATRTGPGRSSYNEQFF. The CDR3 bases are TGCGCCACAAGGACAGGTCCGGGAAGGAGCTCCTACAATGAGCAGTTCTTC.

This clone was counted only a few times. This chain uses TRBV29-1 with TRBJ2-3; D perhaps matches TRBD2 (6 bases). Germline values: CDR1 SQVTM, CDR2 ANQGSEA. V was trimmed by 6 bases and J by 5 bases, leaving 18 bases between them. The CDR3 loop spans 14 amino acids. The CDR3 DNA sequence: TGCAGCGTCTTTCTAGTCAACGGGGGAGATACGCAGTATTTT. Its protein product is CSVFLVNGGDTQYF.

This chain connects TRBV4-2 to TRBJ1-2; D is perhaps TRBD1 (6 bases). Germline V gene sequence: CDR1 LGHNA, CDR2 YNFKEQ. The CDR3 is 14 residues long. Trimming removed 0 bases at V and 8 bases at J, with 13 bases between. In DNA form, the CDR3 reads TGTGCCAGCAGCCAAGAGAGGGGGGCGGAGGGCTACACCTTC. Translation gives CASSQERGAEGYTF.

This chain joins TRBV10-3 and TRBJ1-5; D is unclear. Per the germline V gene, CDR1 is ENHRY and CDR2 is SYGVKD. This CDR3 has 14 amino acids. Trimming took off 10 bases at V and 4 bases at J, with 17 bases between the two ends. The CDR3 region has the DNA TGTGCCACCGGGAGGGCGCGGGGTAATCAGCCCCAGCATTTT. Encoded protein: CATGRARGNQPQHF.

The V gene is TRBV5-1, the J gene TRBJ2-5, with 10 positions matching TRBD2. Germline V gene lookup returns CDR1 SGHRS and CDR2 YFSETQ. There are 16 residues in the CDR3. Unmatched junction bases numbered 3, after V lost 0 bases and J lost 1 base. In nucleotides, the CDR3 is TGCGCCAGCAGCTTGGTATTAGCGGGGGGCCAAGAGACCCAGTACTTC. It encodes CASSLVLAGGQETQYF.

V gene TRBV11-2 combines with J gene TRBJ2-7; 7 nucleotides agree with TRBD1. The CDR3 consists of 15 residues. V trimming: 5 bases; J trimming: 3 bases; junction bases outside the gene matches: 10. The germline gives CDR1 SGHAT, CDR2 FQNNGV. This CDR3 reads CASSLTGTVDYEQYF. The CDR3 nucleotides read TGTGCCAGCAGCCTAACCGGGACAGTCGACTACGAGCAGTACTTC.

The V gene is TRBV6-1, the J gene TRBJ1-3, with TRBD1 as a possible D gene (5 bases). Germline V gene lookup returns CDR1 MNHNS and CDR2 SASEGT. The CDR3 has 17 residues. V was clipped by 0 bases and J by 4 bases, with 16 bases between them. In DNA, the CDR3 is TGTGCCAGCAGTGAAGCGCCCGGGACCGGATACGGAAACACCATATATTTT. It specifies CASSEAPGTGYGNTIYF.

This sequence joins TRBV2 and TRBJ2-7; 10 nucleotides line up with TRBD1. CDR3 length: 13 amino acids. V shed 9 bases and J 6 bases; nucleotides not matched to a gene: 8. Germline values: CDR1 SNHLY, CDR2 FYNNEI. CDR3 in amino acids: CASTRDRGSEQYF. The CDR3 nucleotides read TGTGCCAGTACAAGGGACAGGGGTAGCGAGCAGTACTTC. Drawing the rest from reference TRBV2 and TRBJ2-7, the complete variable domain is EPEVTQTPSHQVTQMGQEVILRCVPISNHLYFYWYRQILGQKVEFLVSFYNNEISEKSEIFDDQFSVERPDGSNFTLKIRSTKLEDSAMYFCASTRDRGSEQYFGPGTRLTVT.

The V call is TRBV15, the J call TRBJ2-3, with 8 bases matching TRBD2. The V gene's germline CDR1 is LNHNV and CDR2 YYDKDF (reference sequence). CDR3 length equals 16 residues. Trimming removed 5 bases from V and 0 bases from J; junction bases left unmatched: 7. CDR3 sequence: CATSLVSGASTDTQYF. The DNA for the CDR3 is TGTGCCACCAGCCTCGTTAGCGGGGCGAGCACAGATACGCAGTATTTT.

The chain employs TRBV19 and TRBJ2-7; 7 nucleotides line up with TRBD1. V gave up 3 bases and J gave up 4 bases; unmatched junction bases: 9. The germline V gene has CDR1 LNHDA and CDR2 SQIVND (reference sequence). The CDR3 consists of 15 residues. CDR3 DNA: TGTGCCAGTAGTATGGCCGGGACAGATAATTACGAGCAGTACTTC. It codes for CASSMAGTDNYEQYF.

There are a few counts of this clone. The chain combines TRBV7-2 with TRBJ1-1; possibly TRBD1 for D (6 bases). The germline CDR1 and CDR2 sequences are SGHTA and FQGNSA. V was clipped by 5 bases and J by 0 bases, with 16 bases between them. The CDR3 has 16 residues. In nucleotides, the CDR3 is TGTGCCAGCAGCAGAGACGCAGACAGGCTGAACACTGAAGCTTTCTTT. It yields the protein CASSRDADRLNTEAFF.

The rearrangement joins TRBV29-1 to TRBJ2-5; 7 positions agree with TRBD2. CDR3 length: 14 residues. Unmatched junction bases numbered 7, after V lost 3 bases and J lost 3 bases. Germline V gene sequence: CDR1 SQVTM, CDR2 ANQGSEA. CDR3 nucleotides: TGCAGCGTTGAGCGCGGGCGGGGGAAAGAGACCCAGTACTTC. It is translated as CSVERGRGKETQYF.

In regard to this clone: Compared with germline, one end of the junction differs, possibly owing to a read error. The chain is built from TRBV7-7 and TRBJ2-5, with TRBD2 as a possible D gene (5 bases). CDR3 length equals 13 residues. Germline CDR1 SSHAT, CDR2 FNYEAQ (reference sequence). The CDR3 region has the DNA TGTGCTAGCAGCTTACTCCTAGCTGAGACCCAGTACTTC. This gives the protein CASSLLLAETQYF. The whole variable domain, filled in from reference TRBV7-7 and TRBJ2-5, reads GAGVSQSPRYKVTKRGQDVTLRCDPISSHATLYWYQQALGQGPEFLTYFNYEAQPDKSGLPSDRFSAERPEGSISTLTIQRTEQRDSAMYRCASSLLLAETQYFGPGTRLLVL.

The gene calls are TRBV28 and TRBJ1-2; D unclear. Germline CDR1 and CDR2: MDHEN and SYDVKM. This CDR3 has 12 amino acids. Trimming removed 10 bases from V and 6 bases from J, with 15 bases in between. The CDR3 DNA reads TGTGCCACCATTACTCCCTGGGATGGCTACACCTTC. Translating it yields CATITPWDGYTF.